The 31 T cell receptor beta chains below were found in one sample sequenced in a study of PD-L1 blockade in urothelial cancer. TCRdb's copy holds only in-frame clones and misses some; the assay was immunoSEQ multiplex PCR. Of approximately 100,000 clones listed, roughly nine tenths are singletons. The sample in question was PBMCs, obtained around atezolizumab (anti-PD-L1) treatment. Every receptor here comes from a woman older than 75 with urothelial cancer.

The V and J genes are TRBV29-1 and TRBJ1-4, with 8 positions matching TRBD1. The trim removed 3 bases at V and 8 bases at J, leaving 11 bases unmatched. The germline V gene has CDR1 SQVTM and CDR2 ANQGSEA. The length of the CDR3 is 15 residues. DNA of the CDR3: TGCAGCGTTGACACTGGACAGGGCCACGGGGAAAAACTGTTTTTT. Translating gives CSVDTGQGHGEKLFF.

CDR3 protein: CASSGSTGSQETQYF. DNA of the CDR3: TGTGCCAGCAGCGGCTCAACAGGAAGCCAAGAGACCCAGTACTTC. The gene calls are TRBV5-4 and TRBJ2-5, with D possibly matching TRBD1 (5 bases). Germline V gene data show CDR1 as SGHNT and CDR2 as YYREEE (reference sequence). The V end lost 4 bases, the J end lost 1 base, and 14 bases lay between the germline ends. The CDR3 is made up of 15 amino acids.

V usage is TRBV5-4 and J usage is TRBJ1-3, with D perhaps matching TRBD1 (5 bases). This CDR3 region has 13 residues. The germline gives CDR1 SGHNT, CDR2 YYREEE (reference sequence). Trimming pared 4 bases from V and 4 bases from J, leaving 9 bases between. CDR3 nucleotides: TGTGCCAGCAGCATGGCAGGGGGAAACACCATATATTTT. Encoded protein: CASSMAGGNTIYF.

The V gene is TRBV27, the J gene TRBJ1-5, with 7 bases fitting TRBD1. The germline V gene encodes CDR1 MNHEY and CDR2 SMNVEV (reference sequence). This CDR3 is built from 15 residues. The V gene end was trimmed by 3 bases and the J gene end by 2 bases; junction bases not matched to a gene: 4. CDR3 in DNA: TGTGCCAGCAGTTTGAGGGGGCGAGGCAATCAGCCCCAGCATTTT. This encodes CASSLRGRGNQPQHF.

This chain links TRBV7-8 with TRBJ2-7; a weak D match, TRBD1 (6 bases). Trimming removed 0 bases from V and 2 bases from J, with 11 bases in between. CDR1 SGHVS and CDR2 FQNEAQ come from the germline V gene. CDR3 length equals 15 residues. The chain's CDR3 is CASSLAGQPPYEQYF. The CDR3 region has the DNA TGTGCCAGCAGCTTAGCTGGACAGCCCCCCTACGAGCAGTACTTC.

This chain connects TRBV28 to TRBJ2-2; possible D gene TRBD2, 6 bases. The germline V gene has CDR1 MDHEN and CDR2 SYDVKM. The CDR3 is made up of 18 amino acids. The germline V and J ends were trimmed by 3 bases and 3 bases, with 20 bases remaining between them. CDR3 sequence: CASSLRRFGTGDTGELFF. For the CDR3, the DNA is TGTGCCAGCAGTTTGAGGAGGTTTGGAACGGGGGACACCGGGGAGCTGTTTTTT. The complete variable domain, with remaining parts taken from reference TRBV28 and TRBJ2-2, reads DVKVTQSSRYLVKRTGEKVFLECVQDMDHENMFWYRQDPGLGLRLIYFSYDVKMKEKGDIPEGYSVSREKKERFSLILESASTNQTSMYLCASSLRRFGTGDTGELFFGEGSRLTVL.

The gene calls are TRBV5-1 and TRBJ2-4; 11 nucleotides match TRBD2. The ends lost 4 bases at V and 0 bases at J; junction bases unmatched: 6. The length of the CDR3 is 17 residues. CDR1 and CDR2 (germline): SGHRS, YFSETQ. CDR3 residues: CASSGGLAAVAKNIQYF. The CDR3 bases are TGCGCCAGCAGCGGGGGACTAGCGGCGGTAGCCAAAAACATTCAGTACTTC.

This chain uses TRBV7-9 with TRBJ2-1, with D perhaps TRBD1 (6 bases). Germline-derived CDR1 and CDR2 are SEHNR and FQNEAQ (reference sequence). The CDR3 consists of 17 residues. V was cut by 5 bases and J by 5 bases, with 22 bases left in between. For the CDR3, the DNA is TGTGCCAGCAGCCCGTCAGGGGCCAGAGGATTAGACAATGAGCAGTTCTTC. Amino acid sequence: CASSPSGARGLDNEQFF. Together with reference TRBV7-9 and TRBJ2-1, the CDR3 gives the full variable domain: DTGVSQNPRHKITKRGQNVTFRCDPISEHNRLYWYRQTLGQGPEFLTYFQNEAQLEKSRLLSDRFSAERPKGSFSTLEIQRTEQGDSAMYLCASSPSGARGLDNEQFFGPGTRLTVL.

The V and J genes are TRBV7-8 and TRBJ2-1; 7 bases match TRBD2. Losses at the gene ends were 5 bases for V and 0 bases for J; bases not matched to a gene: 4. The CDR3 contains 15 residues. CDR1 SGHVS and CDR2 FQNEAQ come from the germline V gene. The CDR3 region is CASSPLAASYNEQFF. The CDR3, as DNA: TGTGCCAGCAGCCCTCTAGCGGCCTCCTACAATGAGCAGTTCTTC.

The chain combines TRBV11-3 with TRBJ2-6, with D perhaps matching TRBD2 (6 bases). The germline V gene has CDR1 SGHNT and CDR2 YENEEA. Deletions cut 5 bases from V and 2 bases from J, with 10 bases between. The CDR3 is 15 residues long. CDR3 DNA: TGTGCCAGCAGCCCCGCTAGCGCTGGGGCCAACGTCCTGACTTTC. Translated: CASSPASAGANVLTF.

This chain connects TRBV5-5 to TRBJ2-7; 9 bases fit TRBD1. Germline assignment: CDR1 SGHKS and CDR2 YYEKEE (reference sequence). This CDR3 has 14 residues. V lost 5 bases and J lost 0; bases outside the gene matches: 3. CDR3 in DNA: TGTGCCAGCAGAGGACAGGGGCCCTCCTACGAGCAGTACTTC. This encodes CASRGQGPSYEQYF.

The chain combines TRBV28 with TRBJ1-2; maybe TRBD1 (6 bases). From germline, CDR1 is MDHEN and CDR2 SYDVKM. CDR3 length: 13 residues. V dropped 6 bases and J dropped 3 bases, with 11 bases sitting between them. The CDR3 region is CASRAQGDYGYTF. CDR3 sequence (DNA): TGTGCCAGCAGGGCACAGGGAGACTATGGCTACACCTTC.

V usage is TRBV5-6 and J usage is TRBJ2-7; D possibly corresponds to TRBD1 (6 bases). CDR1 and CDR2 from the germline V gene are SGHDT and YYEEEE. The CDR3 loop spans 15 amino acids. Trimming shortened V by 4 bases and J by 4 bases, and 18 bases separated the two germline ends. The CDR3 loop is CASSGSRQALYEQYF. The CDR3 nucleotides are TGTGCCAGCAGCGGATCTAGACAGGCACTTTACGAGCAGTACTTC.

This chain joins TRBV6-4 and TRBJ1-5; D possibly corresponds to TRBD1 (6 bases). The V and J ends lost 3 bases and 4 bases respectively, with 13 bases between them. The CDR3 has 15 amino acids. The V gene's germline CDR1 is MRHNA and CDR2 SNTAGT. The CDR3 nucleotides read TGTGCCAGCAGTGATCTTACAGGGAGTAATCAGCCCCAGCATTTT. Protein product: CASSDLTGSNQPQHF.

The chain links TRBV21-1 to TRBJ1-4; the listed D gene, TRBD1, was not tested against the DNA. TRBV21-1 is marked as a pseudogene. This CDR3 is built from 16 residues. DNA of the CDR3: TGTGCCAGCAGTCCTCGACAGGGGTGGGGTAATGAAAAACTGTTTTTT. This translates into CASSPRQGWGNEKLFF.

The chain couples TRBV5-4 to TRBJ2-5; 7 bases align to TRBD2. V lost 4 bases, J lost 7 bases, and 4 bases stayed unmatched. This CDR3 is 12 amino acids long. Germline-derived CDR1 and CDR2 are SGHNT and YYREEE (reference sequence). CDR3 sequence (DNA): TGTGCCAGCAGCCGGGAGGACGGGACCCAGTACTTC. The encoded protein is CASSREDGTQYF.

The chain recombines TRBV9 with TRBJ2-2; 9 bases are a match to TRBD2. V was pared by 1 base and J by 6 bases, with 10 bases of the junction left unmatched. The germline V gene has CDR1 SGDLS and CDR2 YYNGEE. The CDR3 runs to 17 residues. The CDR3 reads CASSVTSGRLEAGELFF. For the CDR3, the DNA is TGTGCCAGCAGCGTAACGAGCGGGAGGCTGGAGGCCGGGGAGCTGTTTTTT.

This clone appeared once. CDR3 residues: CASSPLGQGFSEAFF. CDR3 bases: TGTGCCAGCAGCCCGCTTGGACAGGGCTTCTCTGAAGCTTTCTTT. The chain has TRBV9 and TRBJ1-1; 8 bases map to TRBD1. Germline loops: CDR1 SGDLS, CDR2 YYNGEE. This CDR3 region has 15 residues. V lost 4 bases and J lost 6; bases outside the gene matches: 11.

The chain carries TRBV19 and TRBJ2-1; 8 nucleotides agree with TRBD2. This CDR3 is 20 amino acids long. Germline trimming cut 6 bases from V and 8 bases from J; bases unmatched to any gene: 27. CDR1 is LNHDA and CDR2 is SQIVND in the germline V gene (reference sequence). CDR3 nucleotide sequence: TGTGCCAGTAGGGCAACCGGGACTAGAAATCTCTGGCCCTTGTTGGATGAGCAGTTCTTC. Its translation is CASRATGTRNLWPLLDEQFF.

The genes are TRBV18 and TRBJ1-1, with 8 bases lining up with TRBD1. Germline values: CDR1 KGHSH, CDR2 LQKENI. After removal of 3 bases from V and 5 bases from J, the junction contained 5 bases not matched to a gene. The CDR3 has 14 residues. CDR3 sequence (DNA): TGTGCCAGCTCACCCCAGACAGGGGATACTGAAGCTTTCTTT. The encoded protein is CASSPQTGDTEAFF.

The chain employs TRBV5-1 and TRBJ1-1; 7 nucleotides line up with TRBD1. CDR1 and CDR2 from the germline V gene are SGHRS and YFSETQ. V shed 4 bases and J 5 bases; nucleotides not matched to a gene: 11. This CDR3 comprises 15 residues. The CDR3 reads CASSPTGTEYTEAFF. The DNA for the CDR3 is TGCGCCAGCAGCCCGACCGGGACAGAGTATACTGAAGCTTTCTTT.

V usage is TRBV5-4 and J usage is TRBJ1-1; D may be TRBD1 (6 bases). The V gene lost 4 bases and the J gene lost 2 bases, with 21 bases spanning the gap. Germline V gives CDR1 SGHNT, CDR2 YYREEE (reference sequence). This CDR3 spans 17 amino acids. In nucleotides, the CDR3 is TGTGCCAGCAGCCCCCTGGGGGGGGGCGATATAAACACTGAAGCTTTCTTT. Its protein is CASSPLGGGDINTEAFF.

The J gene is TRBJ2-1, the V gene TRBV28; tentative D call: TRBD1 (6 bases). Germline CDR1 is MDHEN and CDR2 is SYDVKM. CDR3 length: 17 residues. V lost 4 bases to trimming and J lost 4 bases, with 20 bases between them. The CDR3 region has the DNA TGTGCCAGCAGTTCTTCCGACAGGCCCAGTTGGTACAATGAGCAGTTCTTC. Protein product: CASSSSDRPSWYNEQFF.

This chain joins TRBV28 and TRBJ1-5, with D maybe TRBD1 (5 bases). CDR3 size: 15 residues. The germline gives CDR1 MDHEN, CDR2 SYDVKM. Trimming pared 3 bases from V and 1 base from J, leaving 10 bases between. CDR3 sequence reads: CASSLAGFSNQPQHF. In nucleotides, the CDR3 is TGTGCCAGCAGTTTGGCAGGGTTCAGCAATCAGCCCCAGCATTTT.

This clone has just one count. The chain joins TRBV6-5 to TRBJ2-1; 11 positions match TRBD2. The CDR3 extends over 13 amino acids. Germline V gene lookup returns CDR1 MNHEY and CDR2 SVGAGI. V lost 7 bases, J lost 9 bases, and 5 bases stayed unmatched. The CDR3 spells CASNGLAGFEQFF. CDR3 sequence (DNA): TGTGCCAGCAATGGACTAGCGGGCTTTGAGCAGTTCTTC.

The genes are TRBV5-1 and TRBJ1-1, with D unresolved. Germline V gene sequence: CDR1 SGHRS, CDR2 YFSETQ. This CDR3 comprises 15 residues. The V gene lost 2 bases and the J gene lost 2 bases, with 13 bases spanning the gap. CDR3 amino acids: CASSFQVGLNTEAFF. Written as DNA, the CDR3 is TGCGCCAGCAGCTTCCAGGTGGGCCTTAACACTGAAGCTTTCTTT. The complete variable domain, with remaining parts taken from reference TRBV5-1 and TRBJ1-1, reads KAGVTQTPRYLIKTRGQQVTLSCSPISGHRSVSWYQQTPGQGLQFLFEYFSETQRNKGNFPGRFSGRQFSNSRSEMNVSTLELGDSALYLCASSFQVGLNTEAFFGQGTRLTVV.

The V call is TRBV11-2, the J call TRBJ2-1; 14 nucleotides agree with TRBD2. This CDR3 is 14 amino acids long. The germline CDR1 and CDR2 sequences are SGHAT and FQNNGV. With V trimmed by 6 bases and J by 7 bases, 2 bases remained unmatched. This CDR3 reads CASRGTSGRNEQFF. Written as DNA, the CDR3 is TGTGCCAGCAGGGGGACTAGCGGGAGAAATGAGCAGTTCTTC.

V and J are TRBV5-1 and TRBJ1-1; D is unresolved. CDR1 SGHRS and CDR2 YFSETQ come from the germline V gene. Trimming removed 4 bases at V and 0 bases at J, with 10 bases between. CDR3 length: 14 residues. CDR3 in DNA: TGCGCCAGCAGCCGCGATACAGTGAACACTGAAGCTTTCTTT. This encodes CASSRDTVNTEAFF. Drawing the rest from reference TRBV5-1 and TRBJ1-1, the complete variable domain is KAGVTQTPRYLIKTRGQQVTLSCSPISGHRSVSWYQQTPGQGLQFLFEYFSETQRNKGNFPGRFSGRQFSNSRSEMNVSTLELGDSALYLCASSRDTVNTEAFFGQGTRLTVV.

As DNA, the CDR3 is TGTGCCAGCAGCTTAGGGGCGAGGGACAGGGGATCCAATGAGCAGTTCTTC. Its translation: CASSLGARDRGSNEQFF. This chain uses TRBV11-2 with TRBJ2-1, with TRBD1 identical over 10 bases. The CDR3 is 17 residues long. The V gene end was trimmed by 1 base and the J gene end by 6 bases; junction bases not matched to a gene: 9. CDR1 and CDR2 (germline): SGHAT, FQNNGV.

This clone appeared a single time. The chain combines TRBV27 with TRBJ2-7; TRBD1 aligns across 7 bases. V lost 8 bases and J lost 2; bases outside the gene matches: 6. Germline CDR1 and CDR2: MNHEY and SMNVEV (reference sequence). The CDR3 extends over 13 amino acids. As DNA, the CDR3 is TGTGCCAGCCGGGACAGCGGAGCCTACGAGCAGTACTTC. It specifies CASRDSGAYEQYF.

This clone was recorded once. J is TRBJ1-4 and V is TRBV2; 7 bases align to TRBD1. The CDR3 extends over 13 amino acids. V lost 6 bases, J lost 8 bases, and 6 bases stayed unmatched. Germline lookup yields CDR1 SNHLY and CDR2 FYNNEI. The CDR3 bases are TGTGCCAGCAGCGGCGACAGGGACGAAAAACTGTTTTTT. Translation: CASSGDRDEKLFF.